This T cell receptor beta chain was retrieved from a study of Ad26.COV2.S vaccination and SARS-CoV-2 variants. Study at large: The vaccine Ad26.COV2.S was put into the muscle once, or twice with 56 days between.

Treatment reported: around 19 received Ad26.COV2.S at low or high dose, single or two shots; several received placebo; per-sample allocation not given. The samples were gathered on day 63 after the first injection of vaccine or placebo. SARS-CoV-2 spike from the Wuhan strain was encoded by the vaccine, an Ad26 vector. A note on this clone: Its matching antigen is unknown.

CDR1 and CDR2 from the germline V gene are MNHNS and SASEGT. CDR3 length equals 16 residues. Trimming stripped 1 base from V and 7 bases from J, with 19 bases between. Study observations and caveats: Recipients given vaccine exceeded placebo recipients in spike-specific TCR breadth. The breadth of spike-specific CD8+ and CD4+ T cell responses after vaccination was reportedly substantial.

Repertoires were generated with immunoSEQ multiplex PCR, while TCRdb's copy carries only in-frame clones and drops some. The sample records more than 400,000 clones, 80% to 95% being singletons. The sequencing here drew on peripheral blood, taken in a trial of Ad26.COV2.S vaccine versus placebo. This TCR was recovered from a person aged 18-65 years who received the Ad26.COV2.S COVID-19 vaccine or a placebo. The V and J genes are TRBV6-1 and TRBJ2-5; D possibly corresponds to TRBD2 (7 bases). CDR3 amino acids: CASSEVRGLVSATQYF. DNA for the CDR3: TGTGCCAGCAGTGAAGTGCGGGGGCTAGTGTCCGCGACCCAGTACTTC.